This T cell receptor (beta chain) was sequenced during a study of metastatic and nonmetastatic thyroid tumors. In the study overall: Repertoires were compared across blood and tumor or nodule tissue from malignant and benign thyroid patients.

Whole-study findings and limits: Relative to benign nodules, malignant thyroid tumors were reportedly characterized by significantly elevated TCR beta diversity in blood and tumor.

Each patient came to thyroid surgery without any prior treatment (of any kind). In the authors' methods: What underpinned the distant-metastasis classifier for papillary thyroid cancer was the set of CDR3 differences across clinicopathological groups. TCRdb reprocessed the PCR reads via MiXCR. The authors' filters were not applied to this entry. The sample has roughly 63,000 clones, around 15% seen once. As concerns this clone: The antigen remains undetermined. With a much larger clone just one base away, this may be a read error.

The sample comprised blood. This TCR was sampled from a male donor with papillary thyroid cancer or a benign thyroid nodule (not recorded which). Some clones in this sample may be carry-over from other donors' samples.

CDR3 DNA sequence: TGTGCCAGCAGCGTAGGGGGGCTAGCTATCAATGAGCATTTCTTC. It specifies CASSVGGLAINEHFF. This chain uses TRBV9 with TRBJ2-1, with D perhaps matching TRBD1 (6 bases). CDR3 length equals 15 residues. The germline V gene has CDR1 SGDLS and CDR2 YYNGEE.